These T cell receptor beta chains were read from a single sample in a study of blood T cell repertoires in COVID-19. TCRdb's copy holds only in-frame clones and misses some; the assay was immunoSEQ multiplex PCR. The sample records about 250,000 clones, over 75% being singletons. Sequencing used peripheral blood. The receptors were gathered from a man aged 50 to 59 with active or convalescent COVID-19. Each CDR3 is given with its conserved first and last residue. Fields, in order: clone size, V gene, D gene, J gene, CDR3 protein, CDR3 DNA. The D gene is left open where the match is weak. Size values are once, few and many counts, or a class for expanded clones, and some rows have none.

clone_size: .
v_call: TRBV4-1
d_call: TRBD2
j_call: TRBJ2-5
cdr3_aa: CASSQSPGGSFAETQYF
cdr3_nt: TGCGCCAGCAGCCAGTCTCCTGGCGGGAGTTTCGCGGAGACCCAGTACTTC

clone_size: .
v_call: TRBV27
d_call: .
j_call: TRBJ1-1
cdr3_aa: CASGYRDTEAFF
cdr3_nt: TGTGCCAGCGGCTACAGGGACACTGAAGCTTTCTTT

clone_size: once
v_call: TRBV5-1
d_call: .
j_call: TRBJ1-1
cdr3_aa: CASSFQVLTGMNTEAFF
cdr3_nt: TGCGCCAGCAGCTTCCAGGTTCTAACAGGGATGAACACTGAAGCTTTCTTT

clone_size: .
v_call: TRBV19
d_call: .
j_call: TRBJ1-6
cdr3_aa: CASSIAAYNSPLHF
cdr3_nt: TGTGCCAGTAGTATTGCGGCTTATAATTCACCCCTCCACTTT

clone_size: .
v_call: TRBV30
d_call: TRBD2
j_call: TRBJ2-7
cdr3_aa: CAWNYPGGDYEQYF
cdr3_nt: TGTGCCTGGAATTATCCGGGAGGAGACTACGAGCAGTACTTC

clone_size: .
v_call: TRBV15
d_call: TRBD1
j_call: TRBJ2-4
cdr3_aa: CATSRRTGVNIQYF
cdr3_nt: TGTGCCACCAGCAGAAGGACAGGGGTCAACATTCAGTACTTC

clone_size: .
v_call: TRBV19
d_call: TRBD2
j_call: TRBJ2-1
cdr3_aa: CASSILAGRRQFF
cdr3_nt: TGTGCCAGTAGTATACTAGCGGGACGTAGGCAGTTCTTC

clone_size: .
v_call: TRBV9
d_call: .
j_call: TRBJ2-5
cdr3_aa: CASSGGGPGETQYF
cdr3_nt: TGTGCCAGCAGCGGTGGAGGGCCAGGCGAGACCCAGTACTTC

clone_size: .
v_call: TRBV28
d_call: TRBD1
j_call: TRBJ2-4
cdr3_aa: CASSLGGGQGVDIQYF
cdr3_nt: TGTGCCAGCAGTTTGGGTGGGGGACAGGGGGTAGACATTCAGTACTTC

clone_size: .
v_call: TRBV28
d_call: .
j_call: TRBJ1-2
cdr3_aa: CASSLGPSYGYTF
cdr3_nt: TGTGCCAGCAGTTTAGGGCCGAGCTATGGCTACACCTTC

clone_size: .
v_call: TRBV29-1
d_call: TRBD1
j_call: TRBJ1-1
cdr3_aa: CTTTGGGTEAFF
cdr3_nt: TGCACCACGACAGGGGGGGGCACTGAAGCTTTCTTT

clone_size: .
v_call: TRBV5-1
d_call: TRBD2
j_call: TRBJ2-7
cdr3_aa: CASSPGGGTSGFNEQYF
cdr3_nt: TGCGCCAGCAGCCCAGGTGGGGGGACTAGCGGGTTCAACGAGCAGTACTTC

clone_size: .
v_call: TRBV9
d_call: .
j_call: TRBJ2-5
cdr3_aa: CASSVTGTETQYF
cdr3_nt: TGTGCCAGCAGCGTCACAGGGACGGAGACCCAGTACTTC

clone_size: .
v_call: TRBV18
d_call: .
j_call: TRBJ2-1
cdr3_aa: CASSPASPSGEQFF
cdr3_nt: TGTGCCAGCTCACCGGCTAGCCCCTCGGGGGAGCAGTTCTTC

clone_size: .
v_call: TRBV6-5
d_call: TRBD1
j_call: TRBJ1-2
cdr3_aa: CASARDRFQDYGYTF
cdr3_nt: TGTGCCAGCGCCCGGGACAGATTTCAGGACTATGGCTACACCTTC

clone_size: .
v_call: TRBV13
d_call: .
j_call: TRBJ1-2
cdr3_aa: CASSRLGGRAGDYGYTF
cdr3_nt: TGTGCCAGCAGCCGACTGGGCGGGAGGGCCGGGGACTATGGCTACACCTTC

clone_size: .
v_call: TRBV4-2
d_call: TRBD1
j_call: TRBJ1-5
cdr3_aa: CASSPDRGNQPQHF
cdr3_nt: TGTGCCAGCAGCCCGGACAGGGGTAATCAGCCCCAGCATTTT

clone_size: .
v_call: TRBV18
d_call: TRBD1
j_call: TRBJ1-2
cdr3_aa: CASSPGQGQDGYTF
cdr3_nt: TGTGCCAGCTCACCTGGACAGGGCCAGGATGGCTACACCTTC

clone_size: .
v_call: TRBV5-1
d_call: .
j_call: TRBJ2-7
cdr3_aa: CASSLGGLAYEQYF
cdr3_nt: TGCGCCAGCAGCTTGGGAGGGTTAGCCTACGAGCAGTACTTC

clone_size: .
v_call: TRBV29-1
d_call: TRBD2
j_call: TRBJ2-1
cdr3_aa: CSVPIGLAGDEFF
cdr3_nt: TGCAGCGTTCCAATAGGACTAGCGGGAGATGAGTTCTTC

clone_size: once
v_call: TRBV2
d_call: .
j_call: TRBJ2-1
cdr3_aa: CASGWGQGGNNEQFF
cdr3_nt: TGTGCCAGCGGATGGGGGCAGGGGGGTAACAATGAGCAGTTCTTC

clone_size: .
v_call: TRBV2
d_call: TRBD2
j_call: TRBJ2-1
cdr3_aa: CASRATSGRGNEQFF
cdr3_nt: TGTGCCAGCAGGGCGACTAGCGGGAGAGGCAATGAGCAGTTCTTC

clone_size: .
v_call: TRBV7-2
d_call: TRBD1
j_call: TRBJ1-2
cdr3_aa: CASSLVSGQGAGGYTF
cdr3_nt: TGTGCCAGCAGCTTAGTTTCGGGACAGGGGGCAGGTGGCTACACCTTC

clone_size: .
v_call: TRBV20-1
d_call: TRBD2
j_call: TRBJ2-7
cdr3_aa: CSASPTSGDFEQYF
cdr3_nt: TGCAGTGCTAGTCCCACTAGCGGGGATTTCGAGCAGTACTTC

clone_size: .
v_call: TRBV19
d_call: .
j_call: TRBJ1-2
cdr3_aa: CASSIPPAPSGANYGYTF
cdr3_nt: TGTGCCAGTAGTATTCCTCCAGCACCATCAGGTGCTAACTATGGCTACACCTTC

clone_size: .
v_call: TRBV7-2
d_call: .
j_call: TRBJ1-1
cdr3_aa: CASSFTGNTEAFF
cdr3_nt: TGTGCCAGCAGCTTTACAGGAAACACTGAAGCTTTCTTT

clone_size: .
v_call: TRBV30
d_call: .
j_call: TRBJ1-2
cdr3_aa: CAWSDSLNYGYTF
cdr3_nt: TGTGCCTGGAGCGACAGCCTTAACTATGGCTACACCTTC

clone_size: .
v_call: TRBV6-6
d_call: TRBD1
j_call: TRBJ2-7
cdr3_aa: CASGQGAGTYEQYF
cdr3_nt: TGTGCCAGCGGGCAGGGGGCCGGAACCTACGAGCAGTACTTC

clone_size: .
v_call: TRBV6-1
d_call: TRBD1
j_call: TRBJ1-2
cdr3_aa: CASSEGQGSYGYTF
cdr3_nt: TGTGCCAGCAGTGAAGGACAGGGGTCCTATGGCTACACCTTC

clone_size: .
v_call: TRBV5-1
d_call: .
j_call: TRBJ1-2
cdr3_aa: CASSLDAGNYGYTF
cdr3_nt: TGCGCCAGCAGCTTGGATGCGGGGAACTATGGCTACACCTTC

clone_size: .
v_call: TRBV4-2
d_call: .
j_call: TRBJ2-7
cdr3_aa: CASSQGQREQYF
cdr3_nt: TGTGCCAGCAGCCAAGGGCAGCGCGAGCAGTACTTC

clone_size: few
v_call: TRBV29-1
d_call: TRBD2
j_call: TRBJ2-7
cdr3_aa: CSVRTSGTYEQYF
cdr3_nt: TGCAGCGTACGGACTAGCGGCACCTACGAGCAGTACTTC

clone_size: .
v_call: TRBV13
d_call: TRBD1
j_call: TRBJ2-1
cdr3_aa: CASRKDRDNEQFF
cdr3_nt: TGTGCCAGCAGAAAAGACAGGGACAATGAGCAGTTCTTC

clone_size: .
v_call: TRBV7-6
d_call: TRBD2
j_call: TRBJ2-7
cdr3_aa: CASSLGASGHSYEQYF
cdr3_nt: TGTGCCAGCAGCTTAGGGGCTAGCGGACACTCCTACGAGCAGTACTTC

clone_size: .
v_call: TRBV5-4
d_call: .
j_call: TRBJ1-4
cdr3_aa: CASSLDGEKLFF
cdr3_nt: TGTGCCAGCAGCTTGGACGGTGAAAAACTGTTTTTT

clone_size: .
v_call: TRBV3-1/TRBV3-2
d_call: .
j_call: TRBJ1-2
cdr3_aa: CASSQWPDSYGYTF
cdr3_nt: TGTGCCAGCAGCCAATGGCCAGACAGCTATGGCTACACCTTC

clone_size: .
v_call: TRBV6-5
d_call: .
j_call: TRBJ1-2
cdr3_aa: CASSLGGRYGYTF
cdr3_nt: TGTGCCAGCAGTCTAGGGGGACGCTATGGCTACACCTTC

clone_size: once
v_call: TRBV4-1
d_call: .
j_call: TRBJ1-1
cdr3_aa: CASSQETRQVNTEAFF
cdr3_nt: TGCGCCAGCAGCCAAGAAACCAGACAGGTGAACACTGAAGCTTTCTTT

clone_size: .
v_call: TRBV11-1
d_call: .
j_call: TRBJ2-1
cdr3_aa: CASSFSGSQVWDEQFF
cdr3_nt: TGTGCCAGCAGCTTCAGCGGTTCGCAGGTTTGGGATGAGCAGTTCTTC

clone_size: .
v_call: TRBV3-1/TRBV3-2
d_call: .
j_call: TRBJ2-6
cdr3_aa: CASSLNQGSGANVLTF
cdr3_nt: TGTGCCAGCAGCCTTAACCAGGGGTCCGGGGCCAACGTCCTGACTTTC

clone_size: .
v_call: TRBV7-3
d_call: TRBD2
j_call: TRBJ2-5
cdr3_aa: CASSLSRGSLETQYF
cdr3_nt: TGTGCCAGCAGCTTATCGCGCGGGAGCTTGGAGACCCAGTACTTC